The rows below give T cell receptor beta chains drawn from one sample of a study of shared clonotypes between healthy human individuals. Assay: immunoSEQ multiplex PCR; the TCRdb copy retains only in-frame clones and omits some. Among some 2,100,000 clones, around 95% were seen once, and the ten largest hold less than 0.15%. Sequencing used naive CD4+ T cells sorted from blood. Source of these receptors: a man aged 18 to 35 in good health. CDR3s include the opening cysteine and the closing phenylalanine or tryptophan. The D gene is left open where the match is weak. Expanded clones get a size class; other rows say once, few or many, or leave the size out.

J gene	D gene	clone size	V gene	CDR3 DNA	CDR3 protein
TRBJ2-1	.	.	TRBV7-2	TGTGCCAGCAGCTTAGTGGTGGATAATGAGCAGTTCTTC	CASSLVVDNEQFF
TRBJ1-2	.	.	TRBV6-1	TGTGCCAGCAGTGAAGTAGGGGTTAGCTACACCTTC	CASSEVGVSYTF
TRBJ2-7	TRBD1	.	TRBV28	TGTGCCAGCAACCGGGACAGGGGGACCTACGAGCAGTACTTC	CASNRDRGTYEQYF
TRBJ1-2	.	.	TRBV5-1	TGCGCCAGCAGCTTGACGGGAGACTATGGCTACACCTTC	CASSLTGDYGYTF
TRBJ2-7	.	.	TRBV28	TGTGCCAGCAGTTGGACAGTGGCCGAGCAGTACTTC	CASSWTVAEQYF
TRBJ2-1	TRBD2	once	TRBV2	TGTGCCAGCAGTGGTCGGCGGGGGGGGCCGGATGGGCAGTTCTTC	CASSGRRGGPDGQFF
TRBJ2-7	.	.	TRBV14	TGTGCCAGCAGCCTCCAGGCCGTCCCCTCGGGCGAGCAGTACTTC	CASSLQAVPSGEQYF
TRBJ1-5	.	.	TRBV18	TGTGCCAGCTCGGTGACCGACAATCAGCCCCAGCATTTT	CASSVTDNQPQHF
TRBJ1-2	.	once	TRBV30	TGTGCCTGGACCGGGGGGAGGGGAAGTAATGGCTACACCTTC	CAWTGGRGSNGYTF
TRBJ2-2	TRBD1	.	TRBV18	TGTGCCAGCTCACTCTACGCGGACAGGGGGACCGGGGAGCTGTTTTTT	CASSLYADRGTGELFF
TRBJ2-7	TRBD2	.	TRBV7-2	TGTGCCAGCAGCTTGAGCGGGAGGTCAGGGGAGCAGTACTTC	CASSLSGRSGEQYF
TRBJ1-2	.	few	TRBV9	TGTGCCAGCAGCCTTACAGGGATCTATGGCTACACCTTC	CASSLTGIYGYTF
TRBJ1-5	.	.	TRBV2	TGTGCCAGCAGTGGCTCCCGTTCGGGCCTTACCACCAATCAGCCCCAGCATTTT	CASSGSRSGLTTNQPQHF
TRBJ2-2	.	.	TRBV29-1	TGCAGCGTTGAAACAGCCATGGGCGGGGAGCTGTTTTTT	CSVETAMGGELFF
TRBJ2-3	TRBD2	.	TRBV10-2	TGCGCCAGTTTACGTAGCGGGGGGGCAGAAGATACGCAGTATTTT	CASLRSGGAEDTQYF
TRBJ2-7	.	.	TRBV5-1	TGCGCCAGCAGCTTGATCATCGGGACCTACGAGCAGTACTTC	CASSLIIGTYEQYF
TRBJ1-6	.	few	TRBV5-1	TGCGCCAGCACCTTGGAGCCCTCTGGGGGTTCACCCCTCCACTTT	CASTLEPSGGSPLHF
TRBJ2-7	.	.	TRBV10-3	TGTGCCATCAGTGAGTCAGGGGGGAGCTCCTACGAGCAGTACTTC	CAISESGGSSYEQYF
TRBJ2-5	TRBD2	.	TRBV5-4	TGTGCCAGCAGCTTGCCCGGACTAGCGAGTTACCAAGAGACCCAGTACTTC	CASSLPGLASYQETQYF
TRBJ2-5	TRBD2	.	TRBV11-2	TGTGCCAGCAGCTCAGCGGGGCAAGAGACCCAGTACTTC	CASSSAGQETQYF
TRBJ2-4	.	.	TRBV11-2	TGTGCCAGCAGCTTAGATGTTGTAAGGGGGTCCATTCAGTACTTC	CASSLDVVRGSIQYF
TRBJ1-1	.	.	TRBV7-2	TGTGCCAGCAGCTTAGTTCCCGGGATTGAAGCTTTCTTT	CASSLVPGIEAFF
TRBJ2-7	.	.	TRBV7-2	TGTGCCAGCAGCTTAGAACTAGTCTGGCGCGAGCAGTACTTC	CASSLELVWREQYF
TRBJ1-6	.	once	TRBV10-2	TGCGCCAGCAGTGAGTCTACAAATTCACCCCTCCACTTT	CASSESTNSPLHF
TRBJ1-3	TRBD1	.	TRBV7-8	TGTGCCAGCAGCTTCCTTCCGGGACAGGGACCTGGAAACACCATATATTTT	CASSFLPGQGPGNTIYF
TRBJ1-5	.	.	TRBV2	TGTGCCAGCAGTGGGGACGGTAGCAATCAGCCCCAGCATTTT	CASSGDGSNQPQHF
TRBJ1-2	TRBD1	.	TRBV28	TGTGCCACGACAGGGATTGGCTACACCTTC	CATTGIGYTF
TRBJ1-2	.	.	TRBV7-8	TGTGCCAGCAGCCGGACAAGGATTTTGGACTATGGCTACACCTTC	CASSRTRILDYGYTF